These 3 T cell receptor beta chains share one sample of origin, sequenced in a study of blood T cells in healthy people across ages. Together with a sample-barcoded 5' primer, a J-beta primer mix was included in a second PCR lasting roughly 6 to 12 cycles. TCRdb redid the calling of the 5' RACE reads with MiXCR, one entry per CDR3 protein. The sample has nearly 800,000 distinct CDR3 sequences; about 56% are singletons. Sequencing input: blood. The receptors derive from a man aged 40-50 years in good health.

This clonotype was seen only once. This sequence joins TRBV6-4 and TRBJ1-4, with D maybe TRBD1 (5 bases). Germline values: CDR1 MRHNA, CDR2 SNTAGT. The CDR3 runs to 15 residues. Deletions cut 5 bases from V and 0 bases from J, with 10 bases between. CDR3: CASSLTASTNEKLFF. The CDR3 nucleotides are TGTGCCAGCAGTTTGACAGCCTCAACTAATGAAAAACTGTTTTTT.

This clonotype was recorded only once. The rearrangement links TRBV2 to TRBJ1-2; 8 bases map to TRBD1. With 6 bases clipped from V and 1 base from J, the junction kept 7 bases outside the gene matches. Germline V gene lookup returns CDR1 SNHLY and CDR2 FYNNEI. There are 15 residues in the CDR3. CDR3 amino acids: CASRRIGQGNYGYTF. The CDR3 nucleotides are TGTGCCAGCAGACGAATCGGACAGGGTAACTATGGCTACACCTTC.

About this clonotype: One end of the junction does not line up with germline, which may come from a read error. J is TRBJ2-5 and V is TRBV7-2; TRBD1 or TRBD2 may be the D gene (5 bases each). The V gene's germline CDR1 is SGHTA and CDR2 FQGNSA. This CDR3 region has 15 residues. CDR3 loop: CASSSHGTYQKTQYF. The CDR3 region has the DNA TGTGCCAGCAGCTCTCACGGGACGTACCAAAAGACCCAGTACTTC.